The following is a T cell receptor (beta chain) sequence with its context. These data are taken from a study of control samples from healthy donors and cancer patients. The protocol was immunoSEQ multiplex PCR, while the TCRdb copy is restricted to in-frame clones and leaves out a portion. Among some 130,000 clones listed, approximately 91% were seen once. Germline CDR1 SEHNR, CDR2 FQNEAQ (reference sequence). The length of the CDR3 is 15 residues. V lost 4 bases to trimming and J lost 10 bases, with 20 bases between them. Source material: blood. The receptor's source is a woman in her twenties or thirties in good health. The V gene is TRBV7-9, the J gene TRBJ2-1, with D perhaps TRBD1 (6 bases). CDR3 region: CASSSQGGLTGEQFF. CDR3 coding DNA: TGTGCCAGCAGCTCGCAGGGTGGCTTAACAGGGGAGCAGTTCTTC.